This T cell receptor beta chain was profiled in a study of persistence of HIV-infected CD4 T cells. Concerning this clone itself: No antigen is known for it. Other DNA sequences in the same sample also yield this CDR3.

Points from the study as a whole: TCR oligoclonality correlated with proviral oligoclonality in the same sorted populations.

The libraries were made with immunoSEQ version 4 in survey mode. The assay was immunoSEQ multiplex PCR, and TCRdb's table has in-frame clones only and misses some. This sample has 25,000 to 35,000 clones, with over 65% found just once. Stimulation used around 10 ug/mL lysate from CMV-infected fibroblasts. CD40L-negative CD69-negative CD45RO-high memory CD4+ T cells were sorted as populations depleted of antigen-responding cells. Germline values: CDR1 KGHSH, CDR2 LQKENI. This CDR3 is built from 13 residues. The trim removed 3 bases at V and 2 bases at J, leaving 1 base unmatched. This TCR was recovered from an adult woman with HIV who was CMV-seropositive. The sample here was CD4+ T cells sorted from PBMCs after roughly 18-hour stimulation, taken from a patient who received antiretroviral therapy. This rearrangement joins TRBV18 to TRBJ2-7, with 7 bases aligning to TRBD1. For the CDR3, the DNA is TGTGCCAGCTCACCGGGACAGACCTACGAGCAGTACTTC. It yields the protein CASSPGQTYEQYF.